A single sample is the source of the 5 T cell receptor beta chains below, sequenced in a study of T cells in Graves' hyperthyroidism and ophthalmopathy. Amplified regions were TCR beta CDR3 sequences from RNA transcripts. A set of HTBI primers served as the primers for a first-round RT-PCR of the TCR CDR3. TCRdb independently ran MiXCR on the multiplex PCR reads; one entry per CDR3 protein. The sample carries 500,000 or so distinct CDR3 sequences, 17% recorded once. The sequencing input was blood. Source of these receptors: a woman younger than 35 with Graves' ophthalmopathy.

The V call is TRBV6-1, the J call TRBJ2-3; D is perhaps TRBD1 (7 bases). The CDR3 sequence is 17 residues long. Looked up from germline, CDR1 is MNHNS and CDR2 is SASEGT. Trimming removed 1 base at V and 2 bases at J, with 16 bases between. CDR3 sequence: CASSEGGDRSYTDTQYF. The DNA for the CDR3 is TGTGCCAGCAGTGAAGGCGGGGACAGATCTTACACAGATACGCAGTATTTT.

This chain connects TRBV29-1 to TRBJ2-2, with TRBD2 matching over 9 bases. The CDR3 consists of 14 residues. V shed 8 bases, J shed 2 bases, and the junction held 6 bases outside the gene matches. Per germline, CDR1 SQVTM and CDR2 ANQGSEA. The CDR3 DNA reads as TGCAGCTGTCGCGGGGGGGCAAACACCGGGGAGCTGTTTTTT. This encodes CSCRGGANTGELFF.

This clonotype appeared a few times. The J gene is TRBJ1-2, the V gene TRBV27; D is unclear. Per germline, CDR1 MNHEY and CDR2 SMNVEV (reference sequence). The CDR3 has 14 amino acids. Trimming took 6 bases from V and 0 from J, leaving 11 bases between them. CDR3 nucleotides: TGTGCCAGCAGCCGGACCAACTCTAACTATGGCTACACCTTC. Translating it yields CASSRTNSNYGYTF.

This clonotype occurred a few times. The J gene is TRBJ2-5, the V gene TRBV5-4, with 9 bases lining up with TRBD2. The germline V gene encodes CDR1 SGHNT and CDR2 YYREEE (reference sequence). The ends lost 1 base at V and 3 bases at J; junction bases unmatched: 4. The CDR3 is 15 amino acids. This CDR3 is CASSLTSGFKETQYF. The CDR3 DNA is TGTGCCAGCAGCTTGACTAGCGGGTTTAAAGAGACCCAGTACTTC.

This clonotype was observed a handful of times. The chain employs TRBV5-8 and TRBJ1-5; D remains unclear. Germline V lookup: CDR1 SGHTS, CDR2 YDEGEE. V was shortened by 4 bases and J by 0 bases, with 8 bases between the two germline ends. The CDR3 consists of 14 residues. CDR3: CASSESISNQPQHF. In nucleotides, the CDR3 is TGTGCCAGCAGCGAGAGTATTAGCAATCAGCCCCAGCATTTT.